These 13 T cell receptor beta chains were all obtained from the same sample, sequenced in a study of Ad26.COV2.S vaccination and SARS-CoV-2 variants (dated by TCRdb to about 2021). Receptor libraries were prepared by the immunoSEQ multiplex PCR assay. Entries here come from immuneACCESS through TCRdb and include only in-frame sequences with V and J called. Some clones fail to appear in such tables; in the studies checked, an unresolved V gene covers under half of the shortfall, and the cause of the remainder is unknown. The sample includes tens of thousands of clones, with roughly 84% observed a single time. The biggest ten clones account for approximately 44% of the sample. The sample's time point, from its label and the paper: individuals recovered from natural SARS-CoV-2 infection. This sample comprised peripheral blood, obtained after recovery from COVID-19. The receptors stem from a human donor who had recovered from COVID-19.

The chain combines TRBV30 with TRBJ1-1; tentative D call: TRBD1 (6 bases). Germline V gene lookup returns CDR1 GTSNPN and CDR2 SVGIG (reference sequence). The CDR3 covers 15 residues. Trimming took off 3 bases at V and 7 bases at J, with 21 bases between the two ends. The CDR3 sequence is CAWSGKAGLRGEAFF. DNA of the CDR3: TGTGCCTGGAGCGGCAAGGCAGGACTCAGGGGTGAAGCTTTCTTT.

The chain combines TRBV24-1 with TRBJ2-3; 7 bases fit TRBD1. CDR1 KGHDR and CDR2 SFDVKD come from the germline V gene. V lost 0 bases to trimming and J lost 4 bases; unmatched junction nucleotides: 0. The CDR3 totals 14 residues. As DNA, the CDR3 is TGTGCCACCAGTGATTTGCAGGGGGCAGATACGCAGTATTTT. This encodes CATSDLQGADTQYF.

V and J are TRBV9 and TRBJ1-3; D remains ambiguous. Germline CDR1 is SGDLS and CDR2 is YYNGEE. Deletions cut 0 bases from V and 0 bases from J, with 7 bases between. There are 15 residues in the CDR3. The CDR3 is CASSVGLDSGNTIYF. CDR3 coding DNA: TGTGCCAGCAGCGTAGGGCTGGACTCTGGAAACACCATATATTTT.

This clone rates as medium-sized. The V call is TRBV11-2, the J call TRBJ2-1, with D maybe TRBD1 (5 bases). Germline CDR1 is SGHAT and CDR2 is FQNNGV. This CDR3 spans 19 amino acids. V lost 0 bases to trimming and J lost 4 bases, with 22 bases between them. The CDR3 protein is CASSLDGALGHGSYNEQFF. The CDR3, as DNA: TGTGCCAGCAGCTTAGATGGGGCCCTCGGACACGGCTCGTACAATGAGCAGTTCTTC.

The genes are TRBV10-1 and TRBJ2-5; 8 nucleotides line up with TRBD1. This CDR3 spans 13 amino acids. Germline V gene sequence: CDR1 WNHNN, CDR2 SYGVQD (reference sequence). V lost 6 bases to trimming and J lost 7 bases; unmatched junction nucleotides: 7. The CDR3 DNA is TGCGCCAGCAGGGGGGACAGGTCTGGGACCCAGTACTTC. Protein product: CASRGDRSGTQYF.

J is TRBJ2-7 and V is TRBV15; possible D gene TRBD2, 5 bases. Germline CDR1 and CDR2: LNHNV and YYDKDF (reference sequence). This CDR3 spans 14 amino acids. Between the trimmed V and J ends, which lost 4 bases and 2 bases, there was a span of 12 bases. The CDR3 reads CATSTTTQTYEQYF. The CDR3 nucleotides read TGTGCCACCAGCACGACTACCCAGACCTACGAGCAGTACTTC.

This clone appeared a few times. CDR3 protein: CASSLGGGASNEQYV. CDR3 bases: TGTGCCAGCAGCTTGGGCGGGGGGGCGTCTAATGAGCAGTACGTC. The chain carries TRBV5-4 and TRBJ2-7; 9 bases map to TRBD2. Germline CDR1 reads SGHNT; CDR2 reads YYREEE (reference sequence). Germline trimming cut 0 bases from V and 7 bases from J; bases unmatched to any gene: 8. CDR3 length: 15 residues.

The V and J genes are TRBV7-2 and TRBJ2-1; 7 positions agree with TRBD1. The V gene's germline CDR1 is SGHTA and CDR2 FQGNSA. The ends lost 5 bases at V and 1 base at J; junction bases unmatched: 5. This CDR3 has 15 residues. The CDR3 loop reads CASSLDRASYNEQFF. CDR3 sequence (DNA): TGTGCCAGCAGCCTCGACAGGGCTTCCTACAATGAGCAGTTCTTC.

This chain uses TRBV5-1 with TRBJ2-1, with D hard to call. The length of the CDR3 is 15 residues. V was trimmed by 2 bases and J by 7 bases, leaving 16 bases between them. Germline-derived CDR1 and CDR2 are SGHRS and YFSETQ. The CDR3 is CASSFEAGFWNEQFF. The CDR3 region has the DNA TGCGCCAGCAGCTTTGAAGCCGGTTTCTGGAATGAGCAGTTCTTC.

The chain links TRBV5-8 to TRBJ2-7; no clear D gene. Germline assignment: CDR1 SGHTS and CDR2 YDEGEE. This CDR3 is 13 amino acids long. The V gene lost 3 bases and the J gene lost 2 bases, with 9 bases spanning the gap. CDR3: CASSYAGTYEQYV. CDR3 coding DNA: TGTGCCAGCAGCTACGCAGGTACCTACGAGCAGTACGTC.

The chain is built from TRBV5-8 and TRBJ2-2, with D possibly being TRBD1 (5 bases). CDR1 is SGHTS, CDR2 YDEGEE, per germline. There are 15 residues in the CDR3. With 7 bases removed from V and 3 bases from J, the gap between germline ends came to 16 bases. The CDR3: CASWLVQGDTGELFF. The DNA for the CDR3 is TGTGCCAGCTGGCTTGTTCAGGGTGACACCGGGGAGCTGTTTTTT.

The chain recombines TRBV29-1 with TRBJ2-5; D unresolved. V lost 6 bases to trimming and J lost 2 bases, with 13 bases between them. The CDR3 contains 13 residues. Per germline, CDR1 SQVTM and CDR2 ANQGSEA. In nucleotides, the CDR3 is TGCAGCGTGGGATTGGTGGTACAAGAGACCCAGTACTTC. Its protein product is CSVGLVVQETQYF.

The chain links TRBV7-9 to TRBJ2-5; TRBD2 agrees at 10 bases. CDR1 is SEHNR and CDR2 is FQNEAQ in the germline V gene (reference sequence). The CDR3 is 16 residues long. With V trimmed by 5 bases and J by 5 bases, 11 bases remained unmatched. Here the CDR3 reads CASSPRFLAGDETQYF. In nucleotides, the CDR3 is TGTGCCAGCAGCCCACGGTTTCTAGCGGGGGATGAGACCCAGTACTTC.